This entry lists 18 T cell receptor beta chains sequenced from one sample in a study of CD8 T cells in Susac syndrome. Reverse transcription of about 0.5 to 1 ug RNA was carried out with random hexamers. TCRdb passed the immunoSEQ multiplex PCR reads through MiXCR, listing each CDR3 protein once. Here the sample spans 180,000 or so distinct CDR3 sequences, around 94% being singletons. The sample consisted of CD4+ T cells from PBMCs. These receptors originate from a human donor in good health.

This clonotype was detected a few times. The chain joins TRBV12-5 to TRBJ2-3; D perhaps matches TRBD1 (5 bases). Germline CDR1 and CDR2: LGHNT and FRNRAP. This CDR3 contains 13 residues. The V and J ends lost 2 bases and 4 bases respectively, with 7 bases between them. The CDR3 spells CASGLQGADTQYF. The DNA for the CDR3 is TGTGCTAGTGGTTTGCAGGGTGCAGATACGCAGTATTTT.

The chain has TRBV3-1 and TRBJ2-1, with 9 bases aligning to TRBD1. The CDR3 loop spans 15 amino acids. V lost 0 bases and J lost 15; bases outside the gene matches: 12. CDR1 and CDR2 (germline): LGHDT, YNNKEL (reference sequence). The CDR3 region has the DNA TGTGCCAGCAGCCAAGATTTTTGGACAGGGGACCCTGTGTTCTTC. Translation: CASSQDFWTGDPVFF.

This clonotype was recorded only once. The chain uses TRBV3-1 and TRBJ1-1; D gene uncertain. CDR3 length equals 14 residues. V dropped 2 bases and J dropped 1 base, with 8 bases sitting between them. Germline CDR1 reads LGHDT; CDR2 reads YNNKEL (reference sequence). The CDR3 DNA follows: TGTGCCAGCAGCCAATGGCAGAGGAACACTGAAGCTTTCTTT. As protein: CASSQWQRNTEAFF.

J is TRBJ2-3 and V is TRBV5-1, with TRBD1 matching over 8 bases. This CDR3 has 16 residues. Germline CDR1 SGHRS, CDR2 YFSETQ. The junction had 10 bases not matched to a gene; V was cut back by 4 bases and J by 3 bases. The CDR3 here is CASSQKAGGGTDTQYF. As DNA, the CDR3 is TGCGCCAGCAGCCAAAAGGCAGGGGGCGGAACAGATACGCAGTATTTT.

This chain connects TRBV7-9 to TRBJ1-4, with D uncertain. CDR3 size: 14 residues. CDR1 is SEHNR and CDR2 is FQNEAQ in the germline V gene (reference sequence). The V end lost 5 bases, the J end lost 8 bases, and 15 bases lay between the germline ends. The CDR3 DNA follows: TGTGCCAGCAGCCACGACGGCCCGGGGGAAAAACTGTTTTTT. Translated, it gives CASSHDGPGEKLFF.

This sequence joins TRBV6-6 and TRBJ2-5; no firm D call. Trimming shortened V by 0 bases and J by 10 bases, and 6 bases separated the two germline ends. Germline CDR1 is MNHNY and CDR2 is SVGAGI (reference sequence). The CDR3 totals 11 residues. The CDR3 reads CASSYSAGQYF. CDR3 nucleotide sequence: TGTGCCAGCAGTTACTCGGCCGGCCAGTACTTC.

This chain links TRBV7-3 with TRBJ1-1; D is uncertain. Per germline, CDR1 SGHTA and CDR2 FQGTGA. Trimming took off 2 bases at V and 3 bases at J, with 7 bases between the two ends. This CDR3 region has 13 residues. The CDR3, as DNA: TGTGCCAGCAGCTTAGCGGTAGACACTGAAGCTTTCTTT. This encodes CASSLAVDTEAFF. The whole variable domain, remainder taken from reference TRBV7-3 and TRBJ1-1, is GAGVSQTPSNKVTEKGKYVELRCDPISGHTALYWYRQSLGQGPEFLIYFQGTGAADDSGLPNDRFFAVRPEGSVSTLKIQRTERGDSAVYLCASSLAVDTEAFFGQGTRLTVV.

The V call is TRBV7-3, the J call TRBJ2-3, with TRBD2 as a possible D gene (5 bases). This CDR3 is built from 13 residues. Trimming took off 1 base at V and 4 bases at J, with 6 bases between the two ends. CDR1 and CDR2 from the germline V gene are SGHTA and FQGTGA. The CDR3 loop reads CASSLRTPDTQYF. DNA for the CDR3: TGTGCCAGCAGCTTAAGGACTCCAGATACGCAGTATTTT. Filled out from reference TRBV7-3 and TRBJ2-3, the complete variable domain reads GAGVSQTPSNKVTEKGKYVELRCDPISGHTALYWYRQSLGQGPEFLIYFQGTGAADDSGLPNDRFFAVRPEGSVSTLKIQRTERGDSAVYLCASSLRTPDTQYFGPGTRLTVL.

The chain carries TRBV6-5 and TRBJ1-4; no clear D. The CDR3 contains 12 residues. Germline V CDR1 and CDR2: MNHEY, SVGAGI. Trimming took off 8 bases at V and 0 bases at J, with 4 bases between the two ends. CDR3 region: CASPTTNEKLFF. The CDR3 DNA reads TGTGCCAGCCCTACAACTAATGAAAAACTGTTTTTT.

The chain links TRBV4-2 to TRBJ2-3, with 7 bases aligning to TRBD1. Germline CDR1 is LGHNA and CDR2 is YNFKEQ. V was pared by 4 bases and J by 7 bases, with 2 bases of the junction left unmatched. The CDR3 has 12 residues. The CDR3 here is CASSPTGNTQYF. CDR3 DNA sequence: TGTGCCAGCAGCCCGACAGGGAATACGCAGTATTTT.

This clonotype was recorded once. CDR3 loop: CASNPSYRNTGELFF. CDR3 in DNA: TGTGCCAGCAATCCGTCGTACCGGAACACCGGGGAGCTGTTTTTT. This chain uses TRBV3-1 with TRBJ2-2, with D unclear. Trimming removed 7 bases at V and 1 base at J, with 13 bases between. In germline, CDR1 is LGHDT, CDR2 YNNKEL (reference sequence). CDR3 length equals 15 residues. Together with reference TRBV3-1 and TRBJ2-2, the CDR3 gives the full variable domain: DTAVSQTPKYLVTQMGNDKSIKCEQNLGHDTMYWYKQDSKKFLKIMFSYNNKELIINETVPNRFSPKSPDKAHLNLHINSLELGDSAVYFCASNPSYRNTGELFFGEGSRLTVL.

The gene calls are TRBV7-9 and TRBJ2-7; D is possibly TRBD1 (5 bases). The CDR3 runs to 13 residues. The germline V gene has CDR1 SEHNR and CDR2 FQNEAQ (reference sequence). With 6 bases removed from V and 5 bases from J, the gap between germline ends came to 14 bases. DNA of the CDR3: TGTGCCAGCAGTCAGGGCGAAAACAACGAGCAGTACTTC. As protein: CASSQGENNEQYF.

The gene calls are TRBV7-2 and TRBJ1-1, with 8 bases lining up with TRBD1. The CDR3 loop spans 15 amino acids. The germline V gene encodes CDR1 SGHTA and CDR2 FQGNSA. Unmatched junction bases numbered 5, after V lost 4 bases and J lost 1 base. This CDR3 reads CASSWGGQANTEAFF. The CDR3 DNA sequence: TGTGCCAGCAGCTGGGGGGGACAGGCGAACACTGAAGCTTTCTTT.

The chain couples TRBV5-1 to TRBJ2-3; 8 bases align to TRBD2. Looked up from germline, CDR1 is SGHRS and CDR2 is YFSETQ. Trimming at V came to 3 bases and at J to 6 bases, leaving 12 bases not matched to a gene. The CDR3 runs 16 residues. Here the CDR3 DNA reads TGCGCCAGCAGCTCCCATCCAAGCGGGGGTGCGGATACGCAGTATTTT. Its translation: CASSSHPSGGADTQYF.

The table lists this clonotype with a count of one. CDR3 nucleotides: TGTGCCAGCAGCTCAAACGGCGTTTCTGAAGCTTTCTTT. Its protein product is CASSSNGVSEAFF. The chain couples TRBV7-9 to TRBJ1-1; no clear D gene. CDR3 length equals 13 residues. The V end was cut by 4 bases, the J end by 6 bases, with 12 bases between. Germline V gives CDR1 SEHNR, CDR2 FQNEAQ (reference sequence).

V gene TRBV12-3 or TRBV12-4 combines with J gene TRBJ2-7; D call uncertain. This CDR3 has 13 residues. The germline V and J ends were trimmed by 4 bases and 1 base, with 8 bases remaining between them. CDR3 amino acids: CASSSQLSYEQYF. The CDR3 region has the DNA TGTGCCAGCAGTTCGCAGCTGTCCTACGAGCAGTACTTC.

The rearrangement links TRBV20-1 to TRBJ2-3, with TRBD2 matching 7 bases. Unmatched junction bases numbered 3, after V lost 3 bases and J lost 3 bases. The CDR3 sequence is 13 residues long. Germline V gives CDR1 DFQATT, CDR2 SNEGSKA (reference sequence). CDR3 protein: CSARTSITDTQYF. In nucleotides, the CDR3 is TGCAGTGCTAGGACTAGCATTACAGATACGCAGTATTTT.

This rearrangement joins TRBV7-9 to TRBJ2-2; D is unclear. There are 12 residues in the CDR3. In germline, CDR1 is SEHNR, CDR2 FQNEAQ (reference sequence). V lost 7 bases to trimming and J lost 4 bases, with 7 bases between them. Here the CDR3 DNA reads TGTGCCAGCACGTGGAGCACCGGGGAGCTGTTTTTT. It encodes CASTWSTGELFF.